Described below is a single T cell receptor beta chain sequence and its context. V was trimmed by 8 bases and J by 1 base, leaving 8 bases between them. Germline V gene data show CDR1 as SGHVS and CDR2 as FQNEAQ. CDR3 length equals 12 residues. The data are from a study of cytotoxic CD8 clonotypes in ibrutinib-treated CLL. Repertoires were generated with immunoSEQ multiplex PCR, while TCRdb's copy carries only in-frame clones and drops some. This sample has 110,000 to 150,000 clones, with around 76% found just once. The source of roughly 1.9 micrograms of genomic DNA for TCR beta libraries was cryopreserved PBMCs.

The rearrangement links TRBV7-8 to TRBJ1-1, with a tentative D call TRBD1 (5 bases). This receptor was obtained from a human donor with chronic lymphocytic leukemia. The sample in question was PBMCs, obtained after 24 months of ibrutinib treatment. CDR3 coding DNA: TGTGCCAGCCAGGACACGAACACTGAAGCTTTCTTT. Translation gives CASQDTNTEAFF.